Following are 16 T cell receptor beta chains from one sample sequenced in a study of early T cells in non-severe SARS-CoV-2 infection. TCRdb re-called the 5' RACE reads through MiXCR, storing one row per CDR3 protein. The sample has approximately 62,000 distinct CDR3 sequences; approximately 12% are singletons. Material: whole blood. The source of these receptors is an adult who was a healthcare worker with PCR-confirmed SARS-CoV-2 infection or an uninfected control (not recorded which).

CDR3 sequence (DNA): TGTGCCAGCAGCTCCCAATTCGACACCGAGCAGTACTTC. This encodes CASSSQFDTEQYF. V is TRBV7-2 and J is TRBJ2-7; D remains unclear. Trimming cost V 4 bases and J 6 bases, with 13 bases left between them. This CDR3 has 13 residues. In germline, CDR1 is SGHTA, CDR2 FQGNSA.

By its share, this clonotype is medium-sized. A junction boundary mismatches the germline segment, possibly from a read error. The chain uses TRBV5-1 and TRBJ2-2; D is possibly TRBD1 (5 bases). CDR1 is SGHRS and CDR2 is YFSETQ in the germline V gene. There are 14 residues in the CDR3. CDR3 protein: CASSLGANTGELFF. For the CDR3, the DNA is TGTGCCAGCAGTTTAGGGGCCAACACCGGGGAGCTGTTTTTT.

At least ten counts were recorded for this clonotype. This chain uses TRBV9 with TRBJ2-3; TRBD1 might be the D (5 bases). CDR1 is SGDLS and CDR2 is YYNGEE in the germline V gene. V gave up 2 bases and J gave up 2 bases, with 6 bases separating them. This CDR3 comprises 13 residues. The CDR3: CASSVGPTDTQYF. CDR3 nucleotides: TGTGCCAGCAGCGTGGGGCCCACAGATACGCAGTATTTT.

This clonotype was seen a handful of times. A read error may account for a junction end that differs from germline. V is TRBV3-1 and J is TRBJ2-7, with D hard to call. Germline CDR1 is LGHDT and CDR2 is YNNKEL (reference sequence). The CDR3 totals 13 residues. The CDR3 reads CASSQALSYKQYF. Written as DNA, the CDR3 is TGTGCCAGCAGCCAAGCCTTGAGCTACAAGCAGTACTTC.

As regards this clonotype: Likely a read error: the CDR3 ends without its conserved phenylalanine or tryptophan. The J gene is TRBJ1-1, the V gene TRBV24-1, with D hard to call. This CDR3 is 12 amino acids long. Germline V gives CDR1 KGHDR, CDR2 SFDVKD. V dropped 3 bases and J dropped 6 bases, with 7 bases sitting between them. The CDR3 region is CATSDVTAEAFL. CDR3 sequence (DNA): TGTGCCACCAGTGATGTTACAGCTGAAGCTTTCTTA.

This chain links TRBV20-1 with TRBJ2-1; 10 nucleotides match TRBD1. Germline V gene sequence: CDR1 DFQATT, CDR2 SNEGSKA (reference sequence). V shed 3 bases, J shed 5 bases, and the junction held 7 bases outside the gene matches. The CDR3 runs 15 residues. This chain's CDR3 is CSASPGTGANNEQFF. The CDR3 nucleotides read TGCAGTGCTAGTCCCGGGACAGGGGCAAACAATGAGCAGTTCTTC.

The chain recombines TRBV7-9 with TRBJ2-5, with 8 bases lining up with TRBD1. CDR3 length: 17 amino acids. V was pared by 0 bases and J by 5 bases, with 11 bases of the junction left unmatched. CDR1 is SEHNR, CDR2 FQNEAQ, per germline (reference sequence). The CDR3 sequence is CASSLARKTGVQETQYF. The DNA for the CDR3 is TGTGCCAGCAGCTTAGCGAGGAAGACAGGGGTACAGGAGACCCAGTACTTC. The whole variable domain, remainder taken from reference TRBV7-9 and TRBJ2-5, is DTGVSQNPRHKITKRGQNVTFRCDPISEHNRLYWYRQTLGQGPEFLTYFQNEAQLEKSRLLSDRFSAERPKGSFSTLEIQRTEQGDSAMYLCASSLARKTGVQETQYFGPGTRLLVL.

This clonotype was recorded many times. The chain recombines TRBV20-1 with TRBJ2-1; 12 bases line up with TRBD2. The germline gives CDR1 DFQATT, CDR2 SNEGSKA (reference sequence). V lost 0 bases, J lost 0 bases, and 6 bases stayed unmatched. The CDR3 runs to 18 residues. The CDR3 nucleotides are TGCAGTGCTAGAGAAACTAGCGGGAGGACTCTCTCCTACAATGAGCAGTTCTTC. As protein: CSARETSGRTLSYNEQFF.

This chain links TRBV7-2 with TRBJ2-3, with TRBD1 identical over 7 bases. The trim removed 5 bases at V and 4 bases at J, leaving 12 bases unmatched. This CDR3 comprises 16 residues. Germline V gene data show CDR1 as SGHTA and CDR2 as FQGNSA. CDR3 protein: CASSGSTGFVSDTQYF. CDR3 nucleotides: TGTGCCAGCAGCGGATCGACAGGGTTCGTATCAGATACGCAGTATTTT.

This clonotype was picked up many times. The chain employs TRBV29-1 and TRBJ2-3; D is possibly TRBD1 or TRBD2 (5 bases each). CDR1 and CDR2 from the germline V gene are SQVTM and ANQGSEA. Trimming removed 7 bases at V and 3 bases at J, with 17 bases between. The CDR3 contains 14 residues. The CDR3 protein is CSGRLGVTTDTQYF. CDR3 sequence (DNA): TGCAGCGGCAGGCTGGGGGTTACGACAGATACGCAGTATTTT.

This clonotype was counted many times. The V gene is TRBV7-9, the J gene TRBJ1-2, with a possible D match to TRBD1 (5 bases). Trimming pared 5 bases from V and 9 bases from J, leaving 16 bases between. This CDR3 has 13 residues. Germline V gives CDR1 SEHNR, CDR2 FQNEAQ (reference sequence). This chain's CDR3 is CASSLGRNERYTF. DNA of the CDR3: TGTGCCAGCAGCCTGGGACGGAATGAGCGCTACACCTTC.

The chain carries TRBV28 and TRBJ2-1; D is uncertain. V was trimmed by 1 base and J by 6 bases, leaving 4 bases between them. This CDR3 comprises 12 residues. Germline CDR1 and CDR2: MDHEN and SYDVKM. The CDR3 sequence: CASSLSVNEQFF. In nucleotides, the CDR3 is TGTGCCAGCAGTTTATCGGTCAATGAGCAGTTCTTC.

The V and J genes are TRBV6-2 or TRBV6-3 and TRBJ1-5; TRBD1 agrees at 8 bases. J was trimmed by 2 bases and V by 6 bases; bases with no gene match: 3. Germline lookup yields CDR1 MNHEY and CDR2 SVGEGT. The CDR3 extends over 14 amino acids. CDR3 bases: TGTGCCAGCAGCACACAGGGGGGCAATCAGCCCCAGCATTTT. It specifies CASSTQGGNQPQHF.

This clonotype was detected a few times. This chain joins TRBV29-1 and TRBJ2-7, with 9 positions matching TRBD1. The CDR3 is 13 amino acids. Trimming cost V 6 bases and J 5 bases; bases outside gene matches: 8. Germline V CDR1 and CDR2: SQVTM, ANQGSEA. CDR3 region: CSVWGQGVHEQYF. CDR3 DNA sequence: TGCAGCGTCTGGGGACAGGGTGTTCACGAGCAGTACTTC.

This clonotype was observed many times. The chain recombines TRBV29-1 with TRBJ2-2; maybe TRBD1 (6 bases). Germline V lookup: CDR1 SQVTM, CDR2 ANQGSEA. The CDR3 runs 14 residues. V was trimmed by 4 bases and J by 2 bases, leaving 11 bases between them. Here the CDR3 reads CSVVEQGNTGELFF. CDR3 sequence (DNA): TGCAGCGTTGTAGAACAGGGCAACACCGGGGAGCTGTTTTTT.

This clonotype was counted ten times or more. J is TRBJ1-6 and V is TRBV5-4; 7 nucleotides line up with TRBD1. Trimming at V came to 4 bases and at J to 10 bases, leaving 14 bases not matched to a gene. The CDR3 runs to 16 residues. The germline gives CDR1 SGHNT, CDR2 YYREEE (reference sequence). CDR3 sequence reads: CASSRLLDREGSPLHF. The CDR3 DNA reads TGTGCCAGCAGCCGCCTCCTTGACAGGGAGGGCTCACCCCTCCACTTT.